The clone carrying this TCR beta chain was counted at least ten times. This specimen comes from a study of T cells in Graves' hyperthyroidism and ophthalmopathy. From RNA transcripts, TCR beta CDR3 regions were amplified. A first-round RT-PCR of the TCR CDR3 used the HTBI primer set. In TCRdb, the multiplex PCR reads were re-called with MiXCR into one record per CDR3 protein. Of approximately 700,000 distinct CDR3 sequences listed, 45% were seen once; the top ten hold roughly 7.2%. The sample consisted of peripheral blood or thyroid tissue (not recorded which). The receptor was isolated from an adult man with Graves' disease, either hyperthyroidism or ophthalmopathy (not recorded which).

CDR3 amino acids: CASSLGTGGAQPQHF. The CDR3 region has the DNA TGTGCCAGCAGCTTAGGGACAGGGGGTGCTCAGCCCCAGCATTTT. This chain uses TRBV7-8 with TRBJ1-5; 10 bases are a match to TRBD1. Germline V gene lookup returns CDR1 SGHVS and CDR2 FQNEAQ. The CDR3 contains 15 residues. V shed 1 base and J 6 bases; nucleotides not matched to a gene: 3. Based on the CDR3 plus reference TRBV7-8 and TRBJ1-5, the full variable domain is GAGVSQSPRYKVAKRGQDVALRCDPISGHVSLFWYQQALGQGPEFLTYFQNEAQLDKSGLPSDRFFAERPEGSVSTLKIQRTQQEDSAVYLCASSLGTGGAQPQHFGDGTRLSIL.